Sequencing of this TCR beta chain was carried out in a study of Graves' ophthalmopathy and Graves' hyperthyroidism. Study-wide context: At the time of initial diagnosis and before any treatment, peripheral blood was collected.

A duration under 3 months, NOSPECS ≥4, CAS ≥3 and moderate-to-severe activity characterized the donors with ophthalmopathy. CDR3 regions of TCR beta were amplified from RNA transcripts. Second-round multiplex PCR came after first-round RT-PCR with HTBI primers. Using its own MiXCR run on the multiplex PCR reads, TCRdb lists one record per CDR3 protein. The sample lists about 740,000 distinct CDR3 sequences; 40% were seen once. Germline V gene sequence: CDR1 MGHDK, CDR2 SYGVNS. V was shortened by 6 bases and J by 3 bases, with 11 bases between the two germline ends. The CDR3 has 13 residues. General study findings and limits: Both an approximately 70% sensitivity and a roughly 72% specificity characterized the model's predictions of ophthalmopathy progression. Cross-validated, the 13-signature model showed 87.88%/81.08% sensitivity/specificity, and 80%/75% in the test set.

As concerns this clonotype: No antigen is known for it.

The gene calls are TRBV25-1 and TRBJ1-2, with D possibly matching TRBD1 (5 bases). The specimen sequenced was peripheral blood. The clonotype originates from an adult man with Graves' ophthalmopathy. The CDR3 loop reads CASSVRGYYGYTF. CDR3 sequence (DNA): TGTGCCAGCAGCGTAAGGGGTTACTATGGCTACACCTTC.